The next 26 T cell receptor beta chains were all read from a single sample in a study of follicular helper T cells after annual influenza vaccination. Profiled with immunoSEQ multiplex PCR; TCRdb holds only in-frame clones, not every one. The sample holds thousands of clones, roughly 90% seen once. Described time point: 2015-2016 season, 7 days after influenza vaccination. The sequenced sample was CXCR5+ CD38- circulating T follicular helper cells from blood, obtained 7 days after influenza vaccination. Subset indicated: circulating Tfh, non-naive CD4+CXCR5+PD-1+ (ICOS+CD38+ or ICOS-CD38-). The receptors stem from an adult who received the influenza vaccine.

This chain links TRBV19 with TRBJ2-3; the D gene is possibly TRBD2 (7 bases). The CDR3 extends over 16 amino acids. The V gene lost 3 bases and the J gene lost 6 bases, with 19 bases spanning the gap. CDR1 and CDR2 from the germline V gene are LNHDA and SQIVND (reference sequence). CDR3 protein: CASSIGRRGGEDTQYF. CDR3 in DNA: TGTGCCAGTAGTATTGGACGGAGGGGGGGTGAGGATACGCAGTATTTT.

V gene TRBV5-5 combines with J gene TRBJ1-1, with D possibly being TRBD1 (6 bases). The CDR3 consists of 15 residues. V was pared by 0 bases and J by 7 bases, with 16 bases between. Germline V gene data show CDR1 as SGHKS and CDR2 as YYEKEE (reference sequence). CDR3 sequence: CASSLEQGLRDEAFF. CDR3 DNA sequence: TGTGCCAGCAGCTTGGAACAGGGCCTCCGGGATGAAGCTTTCTTT.

This clone was picked up a small number of times. The V and J genes are TRBV9 and TRBJ1-1; D is perhaps TRBD1 (6 bases). Germline V gives CDR1 SGDLS, CDR2 YYNGEE. There are 16 residues in the CDR3. V was cut by 4 bases and J by 3 bases, with 19 bases left in between. The CDR3 DNA follows: TGTGCCAGCAGCTCGCGCACAGGGTATTCGGACACTGAAGCTTTCTTT. Protein: CASSSRTGYSDTEAFF.

This clone has just one count. The chain joins TRBV7-8 to TRBJ2-1; maybe TRBD1 (6 bases). The CDR3 runs to 12 residues. V shed 3 bases and J shed 9 bases, with 9 bases lying between them. From germline, CDR1 is SGHVS and CDR2 FQNEAQ. The CDR3 reads CASSFPRGEQFF. In DNA form, the CDR3 reads TGTGCCAGCAGCTTCCCCAGGGGTGAGCAGTTCTTC.

The V call is TRBV18, the J call TRBJ2-6; D is unresolved. CDR1 KGHSH and CDR2 LQKENI come from the germline V gene. Trimming shortened V by 2 bases and J by 0 bases, and 2 bases separated the two germline ends. This CDR3 region has 14 residues. CDR3 loop: CASSPDSGANVLTF. Written as DNA, the CDR3 is TGTGCCAGCTCACCAGACTCTGGGGCCAACGTCCTGACTTTC.

The chain uses TRBV7-3 and TRBJ2-3, with 11 bases matching TRBD2. CDR1 is SGHTA and CDR2 is FQGTGA in the germline V gene. V shed 1 base and J 2 bases; nucleotides not matched to a gene: 8. The CDR3 has 18 residues. The CDR3 region is CASSLSTGTSGHTDTQYF. Written as DNA, the CDR3 is TGTGCCAGCAGCTTAAGCACCGGGACTAGCGGTCACACAGATACGCAGTATTTT. The whole variable domain, remainder taken from reference TRBV7-3 and TRBJ2-3, is GAGVSQTPSNKVTEKGKYVELRCDPISGHTALYWYRQSLGQGPEFLIYFQGTGAADDSGLPNDRFFAVRPEGSVSTLKIQRTERGDSAVYLCASSLSTGTSGHTDTQYFGPGTRLTVL.

This clone occurred once. This chain connects TRBV2 to TRBJ2-5; the D gene is possibly TRBD2 (5 bases). This CDR3 has 12 residues. Germline CDR1 SNHLY, CDR2 FYNNEI. Trimming took 7 bases from V and 5 from J, leaving 11 bases between them. The CDR3 sequence: CASNKRGETQYF. CDR3 in DNA: TGTGCCAGCAACAAGCGCGGGGAGACCCAGTACTTC.

The chain combines TRBV28 with TRBJ1-3; D is unresolved. Trimming took off 2 bases at V and 4 bases at J, with 9 bases between the two ends. CDR1 and CDR2 (germline): MDHEN, SYDVKM. This CDR3 comprises 14 residues. CDR3 nucleotides: TGTGCCAGCAGTTTAACCCCCCCCGGAAACACCATATATTTT. Translating gives CASSLTPPGNTIYF.

The chain has TRBV19 and TRBJ1-5, with D maybe TRBD1 (5 bases). The germline V and J ends were trimmed by 6 bases and 1 base, with 22 bases remaining between them. The CDR3 totals 18 residues. CDR1 is LNHDA and CDR2 is SQIVND in the germline V gene (reference sequence). The CDR3: CASSKPGRLLDSNQPQHF. Written as DNA, the CDR3 is TGTGCCAGTAGCAAACCAGGGAGACTCCTGGACAGCAATCAGCCCCAGCATTTT.

For the CDR3, the DNA is TGTGCCAGCGGGGATAGTGACAAGTCTGAAGCTTTCTTT. Translation: CASGDSDKSEAFF. The V gene is TRBV6-1, the J gene TRBJ1-1; unclear D gene. Trimming cost V 8 bases and J 6 bases, with 16 bases left between them. The germline CDR1 and CDR2 sequences are MNHNS and SASEGT. The CDR3 is 13 amino acids.

The rearrangement links TRBV11-2 to TRBJ2-7; D unclear. The CDR3 totals 13 residues. Trimming cost V 5 bases and J 4 bases, with 12 bases left between them. The germline V gene encodes CDR1 SGHAT and CDR2 FQNNGV. In DNA form, the CDR3 reads TGTGCCAGCAGCGCCGGCGGCCTTTACGAGCAGTACTTC. This encodes CASSAGGLYEQYF.

This clone occurred a few times. This chain connects TRBV30 to TRBJ2-7; D is uncertain. The germline V and J ends were trimmed by 2 bases and 2 bases, with 19 bases remaining between them. Germline V gives CDR1 GTSNPN, CDR2 SVGIG (reference sequence). The CDR3 extends over 16 amino acids. CDR3 coding DNA: TGTGCCTGGAGTATGTCGCTGGGCTATACAACCTACGAGCAGTACTTC. It encodes CAWSMSLGYTTYEQYF.

The rearrangement joins TRBV5-5 to TRBJ1-1; 8 bases line up with TRBD1. With 4 bases clipped from V and 2 bases from J, the junction kept 22 bases outside the gene matches. There are 20 residues in the CDR3. Germline V gives CDR1 SGHKS, CDR2 YYEKEE (reference sequence). CDR3 region: CASSKRTGKASHNQNTEAFF. The CDR3 coding sequence is TGTGCCAGCAGCAAAAGGACAGGGAAGGCAAGCCATAATCAAAACACTGAAGCTTTCTTT.

V usage is TRBV14 and J usage is TRBJ1-2, with D maybe TRBD1 (5 bases). V was pared by 0 bases and J by 0 bases, with 14 bases between. The CDR3 has 17 amino acids. Germline CDR1 SGHDN, CDR2 FVKESK. Written as DNA, the CDR3 is TGTGCCAGCAGCCAAGATCGCAGGGCCATGGCTAACTATGGCTACACCTTC. Protein: CASSQDRRAMANYGYTF.

The chain has TRBV27 and TRBJ2-7; D not certain. CDR1 and CDR2 from the germline V gene are MNHEY and SMNVEV (reference sequence). There are 15 residues in the CDR3. The V gene lost 2 bases and the J gene lost 2 bases, with 13 bases spanning the gap. The CDR3 loop reads CASSLRPGKTYEQYF. CDR3 nucleotides: TGTGCCAGCAGTTTACGTCCCGGCAAAACCTACGAGCAGTACTTC.

The chain employs TRBV28 and TRBJ2-1; a possible D gene is TRBD2 (5 bases). Per germline, CDR1 MDHEN and CDR2 SYDVKM. The CDR3 spans 16 residues. V was pared by 5 bases and J by 7 bases, with 21 bases between. The CDR3 nucleotides read TGTGCCAGCAGTCCCCTCTTTCTGTCTTGGGAGAATGAGCAGTTCTTC. Amino acids: CASSPLFLSWENEQFF.

V gene TRBV7-2 combines with J gene TRBJ2-5; TRBD1 might be the D (5 bases). Trimming took off 5 bases at V and 2 bases at J, with 15 bases between the two ends. Per the germline V gene, CDR1 is SGHTA and CDR2 is FQGNSA. The CDR3 sequence is 15 residues long. The CDR3 sequence is CASSPTGTRQETQYF. DNA of the CDR3: TGTGCCAGCAGCCCCACAGGTACCCGACAAGAGACCCAGTACTTC.

This clone was observed once. The J gene is TRBJ1-1, the V gene TRBV12-2. TRBV12-2 is shown as a pseudogene. The CDR3 extends over 15 amino acids. The CDR3 coding sequence is TGTGCAAGTCGCTTGATTTGTAGGGTGCCCGGAGAAGCTTTCTTT. This translates into CASRLICRVPGEAFF.

The chain carries TRBV29-1 and TRBJ1-3; 10 positions agree with TRBD1. This CDR3 is built from 13 residues. Germline V lookup: CDR1 SQVTM, CDR2 ANQGSEA. J was trimmed by 10 bases and V by 6 bases; bases with no gene match: 9. Here the CDR3 reads CSVRGTGEGTIYF. DNA of the CDR3: TGCAGCGTAAGAGGGACAGGGGAAGGAACCATATATTTT. The whole variable domain, filled in from reference TRBV29-1 and TRBJ1-3, reads SAVISQKPSRDICQRGTSLTIQCQVDSQVTMMFWYRQQPGQSLTLIATANQGSEATYESGFVIDKFPISRPNLTFSTLTVSNMSPEDSSIYLCSVRGTGEGTIYFGEGSWLTVV.

This clone appeared once. V usage is TRBV5-4 and J usage is TRBJ2-4; maybe TRBD1 (6 bases). V gave up 5 bases and J gave up 0 bases, with 18 bases separating them. The CDR3 runs 17 residues. Germline assignment: CDR1 SGHNT and CDR2 YYREEE (reference sequence). This CDR3 is CASSLRGTLLAKNIQYF. CDR3 bases: TGTGCCAGCAGTCTGAGGGGGACGTTATTAGCCAAAAACATTCAGTACTTC.

The chain uses TRBV19 and TRBJ1-2; maybe TRBD1 (6 bases). V was cut by 7 bases and J by 6 bases, with 24 bases left in between. Germline CDR1 LNHDA, CDR2 SQIVND (reference sequence). The CDR3 runs 16 residues. CDR3 protein: CASKFKRGAKENGYTF. The DNA of the CDR3 is TGTGCCAGTAAATTCAAACGGGGGGCGAAGGAGAATGGCTACACCTTC.

The gene calls are TRBV4-1 and TRBJ1-5; 8 bases fit TRBD1. J lost 5 bases, V lost 3 bases, and 6 bases had no gene match. Germline-derived CDR1 and CDR2 are MGHRA and YSYEKL. CDR3 length: 15 amino acids. The DNA for the CDR3 is TGCGCCAGCAGCCAGACCGTACAGGGGGATCAGCCCCAGCATTTT. Protein: CASSQTVQGDQPQHF.

Only a few counts were recorded for this clone. The rearrangement uses TRBV5-6 and TRBJ1-5, with 8 positions matching TRBD1. The CDR3 sequence is 13 residues long. V was clipped by 3 bases and J by 9 bases; unmatched bases: 5. Germline V lookup: CDR1 SGHDT, CDR2 YYEEEE. CDR3: CASSSGQVMPQHF. CDR3 bases: TGTGCCAGCAGCTCGGGACAGGTCATGCCCCAGCATTTT.

Concerning this clone: Other DNA variants within this sample encode the same CDR3. The rearrangement uses TRBV6-5 and TRBJ1-2; D remains unclear. Germline values: CDR1 MNHEY, CDR2 SVGAGI. CDR3 length: 13 residues. Trimming removed 5 bases at V and 1 base at J, with 8 bases between. In DNA form, the CDR3 reads TGTGCCAGCAGTGAAAGTGGTAACTATGGCTACACCTTC. Translation gives CASSESGNYGYTF.

V usage is TRBV7-8 and J usage is TRBJ1-5; 9 bases agree with TRBD1. The CDR3 covers 12 residues. Germline V gene sequence: CDR1 SGHVS, CDR2 FQNEAQ. The V and J ends lost 8 bases and 6 bases, in that order; junction bases with no gene match: 2. This CDR3 is CASGQGTQPQHF. CDR3 bases: TGTGCCAGCGGACAGGGGACTCAGCCCCAGCATTTT. The whole variable domain, remainder taken from reference TRBV7-8 and TRBJ1-5, is GAGVSQSPRYKVAKRGQDVALRCDPISGHVSLFWYQQALGQGPEFLTYFQNEAQLDKSGLPSDRFFAERPEGSVSTLKIQRTQQEDSAVYLCASGQGTQPQHFGDGTRLSIL.

This chain links TRBV27 with TRBJ2-4; 7 positions agree with TRBD2. The V gene's germline CDR1 is MNHEY and CDR2 SMNVEV (reference sequence). The CDR3 extends over 16 amino acids. V was pared by 2 bases and J by 5 bases, with 9 bases of the junction left unmatched. The CDR3 protein is CASSLRPARGENIQYF. CDR3 DNA sequence: TGTGCCAGCAGTTTAAGGCCAGCCCGGGGGGAAAACATTCAGTACTTC.